This T cell receptor (beta chain) was sequenced during a study of cytomegalovirus exposure and HLA in healthy donors. The germline V gene encodes CDR1 SGHVS and CDR2 FNYEAQ. The CDR3 is made up of 13 amino acids. Trimming stripped 5 bases from V and 5 bases from J, with 12 bases between. Vbeta (60) and Jbeta (13) primers were used in the PCR. TCRdb's copy holds only in-frame clones and misses some; the assay was immunoSEQ multiplex PCR. Of about 100,000 clones in the sample, around 72% were seen once. V is TRBV7-6 and J is TRBJ1-1; D ambiguous. The origin of this receptor is a woman in her thirties or forties in good health and CMV-seropositive. What was sequenced was PBMCs. The CDR3 coding sequence is TGTGCCAGCAGCCTTAGTGAAGTTACTGAAGCTTTCTTT. This codes for CASSLSEVTEAFF.